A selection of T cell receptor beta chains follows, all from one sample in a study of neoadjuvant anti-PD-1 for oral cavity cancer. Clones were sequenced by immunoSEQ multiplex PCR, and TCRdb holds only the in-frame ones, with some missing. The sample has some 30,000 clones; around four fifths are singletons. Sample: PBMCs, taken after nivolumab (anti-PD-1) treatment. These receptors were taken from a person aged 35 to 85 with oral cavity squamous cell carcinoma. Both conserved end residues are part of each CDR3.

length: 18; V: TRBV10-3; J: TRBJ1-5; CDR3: CAISDASGPGQGAKPQHF
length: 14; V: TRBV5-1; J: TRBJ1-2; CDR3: CASSLGQVPPGYTF
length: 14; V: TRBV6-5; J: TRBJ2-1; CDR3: CASSWGGSYNEQFF
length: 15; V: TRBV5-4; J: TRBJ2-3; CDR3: CASSQSSGAGDTQYF
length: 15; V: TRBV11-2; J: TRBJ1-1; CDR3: CASSLDLGSTTEAFF
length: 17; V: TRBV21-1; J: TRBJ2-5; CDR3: CASSPHVVTPRQETQYF
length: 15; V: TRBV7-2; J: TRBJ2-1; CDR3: CASSLGQGGYNEQFF
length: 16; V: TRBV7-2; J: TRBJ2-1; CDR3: CASSLALGALYNEQFF
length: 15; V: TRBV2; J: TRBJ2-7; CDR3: CASNTLGPTTYEQYF
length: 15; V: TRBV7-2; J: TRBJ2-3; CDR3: CASSLIAGGTDTQYF
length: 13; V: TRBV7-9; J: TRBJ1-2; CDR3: CASSPPGRGGYTF
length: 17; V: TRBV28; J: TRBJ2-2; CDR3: CASSLPRTGRNTGELFF
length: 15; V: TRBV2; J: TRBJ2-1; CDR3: CASSERSQGLGGQFF
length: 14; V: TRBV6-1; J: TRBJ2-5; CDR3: CASAENRGAETQYF
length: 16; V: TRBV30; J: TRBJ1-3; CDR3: CAWSFGTAFSGNTIYF
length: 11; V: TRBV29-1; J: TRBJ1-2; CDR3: CSFRGLDGYTF
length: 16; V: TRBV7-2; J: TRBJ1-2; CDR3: CASSLDGPRNRYGYTF
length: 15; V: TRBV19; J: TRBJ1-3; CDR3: CASSHRGFDGNTIYF
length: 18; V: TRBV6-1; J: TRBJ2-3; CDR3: CASSEINGQGASRDTQYF
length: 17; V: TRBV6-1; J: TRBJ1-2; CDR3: CASSEDIPGQRPYGYTF
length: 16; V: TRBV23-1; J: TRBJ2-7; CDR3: CASSQSVRHTRYEQYF
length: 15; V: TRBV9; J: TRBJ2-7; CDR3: CASSVEGVGQYEQYF
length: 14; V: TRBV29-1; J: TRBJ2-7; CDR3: CSVSGTVSSYEQYF
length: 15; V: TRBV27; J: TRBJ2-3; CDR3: CASSPSRGRVDTQYF
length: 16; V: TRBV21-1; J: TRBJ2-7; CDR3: CASSSTAVGHNYEQYF
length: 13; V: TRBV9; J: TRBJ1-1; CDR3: CASSVELNTEAFF
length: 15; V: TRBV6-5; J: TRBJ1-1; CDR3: CASSPRTGDYTEAFF
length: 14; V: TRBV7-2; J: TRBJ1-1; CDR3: CASSPLPGYTEAFF
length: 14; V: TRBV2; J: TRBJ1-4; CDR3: CASSDRQGGEKLFF
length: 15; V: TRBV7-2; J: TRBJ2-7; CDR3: CASSFDPSGYYEQYF
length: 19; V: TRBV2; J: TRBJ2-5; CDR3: CASSEVSWASFLGHETQYF
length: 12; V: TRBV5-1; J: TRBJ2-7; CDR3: CASRQGSGEQYF
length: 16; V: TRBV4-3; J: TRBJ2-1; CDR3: CASSQTSGGAYNEQFF
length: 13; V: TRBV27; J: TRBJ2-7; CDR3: CASRQGQGYEQYF
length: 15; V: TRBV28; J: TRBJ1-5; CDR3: CASSLRGVNNQPQHF
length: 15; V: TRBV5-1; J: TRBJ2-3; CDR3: CASSGSGGAADTQYF
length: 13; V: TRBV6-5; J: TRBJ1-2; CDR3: CASGDRTNYGYTF
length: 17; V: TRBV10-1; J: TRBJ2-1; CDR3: CASSDQGLATSSGEQFF
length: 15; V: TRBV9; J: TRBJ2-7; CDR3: CASSVSAQGAYEQYF
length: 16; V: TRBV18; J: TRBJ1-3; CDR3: CASSSRQGRSGNTIYF
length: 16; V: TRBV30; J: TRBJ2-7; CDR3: CAWSPDTGGTPYEQYF
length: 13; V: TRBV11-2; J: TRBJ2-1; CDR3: CASSPSFFNEQFF
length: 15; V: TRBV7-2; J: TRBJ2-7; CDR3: CASSLGWAGGHEQYF
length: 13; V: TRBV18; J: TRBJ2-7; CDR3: CASSRESSYEQYF
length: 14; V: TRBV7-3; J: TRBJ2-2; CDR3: CASSPVGGPGELFF
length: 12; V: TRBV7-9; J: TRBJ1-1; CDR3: CASSLEGVEAFF
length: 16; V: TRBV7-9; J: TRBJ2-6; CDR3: CASSFRQVFGANVLTF
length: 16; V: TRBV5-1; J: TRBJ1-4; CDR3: CASSASGTGRNEKLFF
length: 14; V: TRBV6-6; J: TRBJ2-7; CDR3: CASRKGTGAYEQYF
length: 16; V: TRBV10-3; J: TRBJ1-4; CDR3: CAISEGQGRANEKLFF